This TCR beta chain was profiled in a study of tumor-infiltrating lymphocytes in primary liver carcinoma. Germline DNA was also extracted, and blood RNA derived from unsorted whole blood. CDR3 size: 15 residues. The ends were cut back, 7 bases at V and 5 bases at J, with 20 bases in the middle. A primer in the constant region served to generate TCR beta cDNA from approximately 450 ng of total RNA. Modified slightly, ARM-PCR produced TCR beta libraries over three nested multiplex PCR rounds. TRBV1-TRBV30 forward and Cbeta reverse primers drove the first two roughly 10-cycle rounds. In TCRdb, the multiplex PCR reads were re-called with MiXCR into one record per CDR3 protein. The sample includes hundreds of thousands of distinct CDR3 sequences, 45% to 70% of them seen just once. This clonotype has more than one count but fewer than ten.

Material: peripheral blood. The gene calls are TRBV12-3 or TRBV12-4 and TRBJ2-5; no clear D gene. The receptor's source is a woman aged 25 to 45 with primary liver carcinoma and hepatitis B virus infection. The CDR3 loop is CASNSWGLLQETQYF. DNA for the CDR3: TGTGCCAGCAATTCGTGGGGATTACTCCAGGAGACCCAGTACTTC.